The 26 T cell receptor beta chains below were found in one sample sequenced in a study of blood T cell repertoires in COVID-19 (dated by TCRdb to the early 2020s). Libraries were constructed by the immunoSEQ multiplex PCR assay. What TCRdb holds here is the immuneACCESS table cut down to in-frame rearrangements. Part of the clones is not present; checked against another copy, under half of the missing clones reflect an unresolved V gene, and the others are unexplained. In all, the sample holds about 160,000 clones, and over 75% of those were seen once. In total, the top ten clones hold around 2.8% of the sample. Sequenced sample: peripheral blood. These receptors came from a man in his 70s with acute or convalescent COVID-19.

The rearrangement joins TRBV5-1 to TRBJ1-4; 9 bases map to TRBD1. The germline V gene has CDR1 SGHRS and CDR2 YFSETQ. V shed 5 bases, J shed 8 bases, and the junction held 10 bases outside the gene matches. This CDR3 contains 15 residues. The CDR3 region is CASRPQQGAGEKLFF. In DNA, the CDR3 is TGCGCCAGCAGGCCACAACAGGGGGCAGGGGAAAAACTGTTTTTT.

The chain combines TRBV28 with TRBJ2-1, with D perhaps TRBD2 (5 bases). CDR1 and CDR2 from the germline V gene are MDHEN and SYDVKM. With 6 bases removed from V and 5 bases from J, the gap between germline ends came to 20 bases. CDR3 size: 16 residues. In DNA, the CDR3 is TGTGCCAGCAGCCCGTTGACGGGGTTGCGCGACAATGAGCAGTTCTTC. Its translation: CASSPLTGLRDNEQFF.

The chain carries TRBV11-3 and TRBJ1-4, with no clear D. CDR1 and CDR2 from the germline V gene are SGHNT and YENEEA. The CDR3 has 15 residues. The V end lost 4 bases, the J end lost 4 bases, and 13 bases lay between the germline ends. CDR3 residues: CASSSRTAHNEKLFF. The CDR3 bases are TGTGCCAGCAGCTCACGGACTGCCCATAATGAAAAACTGTTTTTT.

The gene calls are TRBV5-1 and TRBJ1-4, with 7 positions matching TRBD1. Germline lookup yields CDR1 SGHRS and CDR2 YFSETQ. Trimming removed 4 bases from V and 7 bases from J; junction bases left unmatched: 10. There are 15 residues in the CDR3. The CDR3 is CASSLGRGRGEKLFF. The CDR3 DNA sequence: TGCGCCAGCAGCCTTGGTAGGGGGCGAGGTGAAAAACTGTTTTTT.

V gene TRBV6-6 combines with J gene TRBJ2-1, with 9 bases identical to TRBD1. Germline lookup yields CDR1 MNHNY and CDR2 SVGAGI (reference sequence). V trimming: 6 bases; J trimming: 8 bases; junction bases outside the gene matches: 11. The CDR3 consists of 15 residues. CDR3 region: CASSFPGQGSDEQFF. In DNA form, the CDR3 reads TGTGCCAGCAGCTTTCCGGGACAGGGAAGCGATGAGCAGTTCTTC.

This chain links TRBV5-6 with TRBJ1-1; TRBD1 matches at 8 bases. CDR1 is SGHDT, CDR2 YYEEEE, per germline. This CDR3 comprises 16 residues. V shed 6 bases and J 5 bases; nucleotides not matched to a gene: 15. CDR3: CASIQKRQGIGTEAFF. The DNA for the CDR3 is TGTGCCAGCATCCAAAAGAGACAGGGGATCGGGACTGAAGCTTTCTTT.

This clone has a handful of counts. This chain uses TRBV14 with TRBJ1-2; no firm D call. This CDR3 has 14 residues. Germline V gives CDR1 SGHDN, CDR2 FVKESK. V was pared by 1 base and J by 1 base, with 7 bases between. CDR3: CASSQGDINYGYTF. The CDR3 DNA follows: TGTGCCAGCAGCCAAGGCGATATTAACTATGGCTACACCTTC.

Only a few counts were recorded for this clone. The CDR3 DNA follows: TGTGCCAGCAGCTTTAGCGGGACCTACGAGCAGTACTTC. It translates to CASSFSGTYEQYF. The rearrangement uses TRBV9 and TRBJ2-7; 8 nucleotides agree with TRBD2. The CDR3 spans 13 residues. V trimming: 4 bases; J trimming: 2 bases; junction bases outside the gene matches: 2. The germline gives CDR1 SGDLS, CDR2 YYNGEE. The full variable domain, with the rest looked up from reference TRBV9 and TRBJ2-7, is DSGVTQTPKHLITATGQRVTLRCSPRSGDLSVYWYQQSLDQGLQFLIQYYNGEERAKGNILERFSAQQFPDLHSELNLSSLELGDSALYFCASSFSGTYEQYFGPGTRLTVT.

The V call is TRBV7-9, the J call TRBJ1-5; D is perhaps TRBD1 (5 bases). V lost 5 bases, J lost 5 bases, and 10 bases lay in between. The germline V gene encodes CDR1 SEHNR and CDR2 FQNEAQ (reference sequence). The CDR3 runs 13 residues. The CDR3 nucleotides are TGTGCCAGCAGCCTTGGGGGGGATCAGCCCCAGCATTTT. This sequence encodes CASSLGGDQPQHF.

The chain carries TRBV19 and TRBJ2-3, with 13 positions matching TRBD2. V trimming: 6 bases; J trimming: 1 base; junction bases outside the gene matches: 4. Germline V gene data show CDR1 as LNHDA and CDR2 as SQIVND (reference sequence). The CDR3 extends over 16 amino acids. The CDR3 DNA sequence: TGTGCCAGTAGCGGGACTAGCGGGGTGCGCACAGATACGCAGTATTTT. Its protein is CASSGTSGVRTDTQYF. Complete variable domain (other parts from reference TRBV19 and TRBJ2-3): DGGITQSPKYLFRKEGQNVTLSCEQNLNHDAMYWYRQDPGQGLRLIYYSQIVNDFQKGDIAEGYSVSREKKESFPLTVTSAQKNPTAFYLCASSGTSGVRTDTQYFGPGTRLTVL.

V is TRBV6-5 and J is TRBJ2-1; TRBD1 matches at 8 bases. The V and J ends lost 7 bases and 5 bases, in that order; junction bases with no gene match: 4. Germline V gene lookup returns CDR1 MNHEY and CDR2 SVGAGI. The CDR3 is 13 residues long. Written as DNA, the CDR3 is TGTGCCAGCACCCTGGACAGGGACAATGAGCAGTTCTTC. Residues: CASTLDRDNEQFF.

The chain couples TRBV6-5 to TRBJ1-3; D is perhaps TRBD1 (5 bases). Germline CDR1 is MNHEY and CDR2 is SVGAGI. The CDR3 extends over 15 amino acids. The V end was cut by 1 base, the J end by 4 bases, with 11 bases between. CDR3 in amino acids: CASSYYVGQGNTIYF. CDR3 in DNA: TGTGCCAGCAGTTACTACGTGGGGCAAGGAAACACCATATATTTT.

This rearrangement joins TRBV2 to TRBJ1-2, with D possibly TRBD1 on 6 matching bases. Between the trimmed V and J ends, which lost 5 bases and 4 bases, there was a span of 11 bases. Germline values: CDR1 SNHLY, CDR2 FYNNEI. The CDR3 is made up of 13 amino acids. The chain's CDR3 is CASSTDSLYGYTF. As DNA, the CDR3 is TGTGCCAGCAGTACGGACAGTCTCTATGGCTACACCTTC.

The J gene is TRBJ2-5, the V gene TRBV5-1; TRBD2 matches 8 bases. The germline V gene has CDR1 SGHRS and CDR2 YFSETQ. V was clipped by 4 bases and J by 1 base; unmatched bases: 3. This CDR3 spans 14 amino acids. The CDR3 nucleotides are TGCGCCAGCAGCCCGGCGGGGGGCCAAGAGACCCAGTACTTC. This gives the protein CASSPAGGQETQYF.

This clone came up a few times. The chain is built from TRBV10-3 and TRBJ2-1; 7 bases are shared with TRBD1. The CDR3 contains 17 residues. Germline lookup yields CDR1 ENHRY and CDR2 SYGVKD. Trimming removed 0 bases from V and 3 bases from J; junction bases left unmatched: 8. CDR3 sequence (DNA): TGTGCCATCAGTGAGTCGGTGAGGACAGGCAACTACAATGAGCAGTTCTTC. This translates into CAISESVRTGNYNEQFF.

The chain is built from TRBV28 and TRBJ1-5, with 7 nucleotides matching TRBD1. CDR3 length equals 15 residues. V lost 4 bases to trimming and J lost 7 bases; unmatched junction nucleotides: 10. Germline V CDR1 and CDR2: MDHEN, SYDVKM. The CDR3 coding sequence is TGTGCCAGCAGTTCCCCAGACAGGGTAGTACAGCCCCAGCATTTT. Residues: CASSSPDRVVQPQHF. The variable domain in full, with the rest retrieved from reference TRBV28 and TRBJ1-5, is DVKVTQSSRYLVKRTGEKVFLECVQDMDHENMFWYRQDPGLGLRLIYFSYDVKMKEKGDIPEGYSVSREKKERFSLILESASTNQTSMYLCASSSPDRVVQPQHFGDGTRLSIL.

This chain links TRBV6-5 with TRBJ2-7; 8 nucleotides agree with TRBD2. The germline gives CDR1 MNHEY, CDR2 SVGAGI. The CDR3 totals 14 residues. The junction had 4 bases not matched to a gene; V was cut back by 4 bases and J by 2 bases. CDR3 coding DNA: TGTGCCAGCAGTTTAGCGGGGAGGGCCTACGAGCAGTACTTC. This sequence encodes CASSLAGRAYEQYF.

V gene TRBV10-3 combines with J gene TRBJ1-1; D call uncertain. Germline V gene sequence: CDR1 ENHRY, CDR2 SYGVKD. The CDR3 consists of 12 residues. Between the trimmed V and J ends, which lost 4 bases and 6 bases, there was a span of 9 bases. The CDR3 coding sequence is TGTGCCATCAGTGCCCTTCCGTCTGAAGCTTTCTTT. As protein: CAISALPSEAFF.

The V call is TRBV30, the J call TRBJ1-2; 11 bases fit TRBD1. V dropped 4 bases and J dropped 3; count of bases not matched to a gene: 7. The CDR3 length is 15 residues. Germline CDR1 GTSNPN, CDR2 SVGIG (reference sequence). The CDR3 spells CAWNSRDRGDYGYTF. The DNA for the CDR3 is TGTGCCTGGAACTCCAGGGACAGGGGGGACTATGGCTACACCTTC.

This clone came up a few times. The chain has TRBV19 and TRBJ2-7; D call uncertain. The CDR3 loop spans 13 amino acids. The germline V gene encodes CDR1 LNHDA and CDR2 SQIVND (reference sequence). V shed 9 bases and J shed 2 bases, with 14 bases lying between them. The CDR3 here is CASVSSLTYEQYF. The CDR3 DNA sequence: TGTGCCAGCGTTTCGTCCTTAACCTACGAGCAGTACTTC.

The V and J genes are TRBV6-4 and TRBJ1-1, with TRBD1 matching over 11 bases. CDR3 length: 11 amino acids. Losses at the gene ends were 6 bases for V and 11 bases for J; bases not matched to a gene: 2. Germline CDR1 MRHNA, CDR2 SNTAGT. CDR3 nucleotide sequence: TGTGCCAGCAGAGGACAGGGGGCTGCTTTCTTT. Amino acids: CASRGQGAAFF.

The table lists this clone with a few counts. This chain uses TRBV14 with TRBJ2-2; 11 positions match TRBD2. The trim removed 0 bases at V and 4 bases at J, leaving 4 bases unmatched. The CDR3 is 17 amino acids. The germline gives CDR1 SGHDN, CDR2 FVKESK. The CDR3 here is CASSQEKLAGVTGELFF. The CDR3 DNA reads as TGTGCCAGCAGCCAAGAAAAACTAGCGGGAGTCACCGGGGAGCTGTTTTTT.

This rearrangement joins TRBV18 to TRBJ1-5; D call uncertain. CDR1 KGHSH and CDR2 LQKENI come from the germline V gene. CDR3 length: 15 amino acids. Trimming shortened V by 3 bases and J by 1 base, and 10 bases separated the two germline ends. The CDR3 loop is CASSPPGGSNQPQHF. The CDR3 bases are TGTGCCAGCTCACCCCCGGGAGGGAGCAATCAGCCCCAGCATTTT.

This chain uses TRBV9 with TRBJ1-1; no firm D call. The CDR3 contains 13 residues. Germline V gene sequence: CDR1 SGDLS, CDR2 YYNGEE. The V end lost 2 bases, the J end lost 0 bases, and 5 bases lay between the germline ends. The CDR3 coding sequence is TGTGCCAGCAGCGTTCAGGTGAACACTGAAGCTTTCTTT. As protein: CASSVQVNTEAFF.

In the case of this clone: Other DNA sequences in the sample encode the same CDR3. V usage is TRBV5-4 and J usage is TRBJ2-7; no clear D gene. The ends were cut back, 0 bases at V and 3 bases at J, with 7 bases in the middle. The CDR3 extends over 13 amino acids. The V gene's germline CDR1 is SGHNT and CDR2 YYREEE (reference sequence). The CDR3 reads CASSLVGSYEQYF. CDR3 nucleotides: TGTGCCAGCAGCTTGGTGGGCAGCTACGAGCAGTACTTC.

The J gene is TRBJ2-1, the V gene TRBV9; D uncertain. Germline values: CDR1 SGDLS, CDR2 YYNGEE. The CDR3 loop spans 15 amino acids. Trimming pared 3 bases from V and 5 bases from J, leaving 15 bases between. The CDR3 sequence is CASSAVNTINNEQFF. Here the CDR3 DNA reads TGTGCCAGCAGCGCAGTTAACACGATTAACAATGAGCAGTTCTTC. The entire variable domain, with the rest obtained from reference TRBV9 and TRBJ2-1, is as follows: DSGVTQTPKHLITATGQRVTLRCSPRSGDLSVYWYQQSLDQGLQFLIQYYNGEERAKGNILERFSAQQFPDLHSELNLSSLELGDSALYFCASSAVNTINNEQFFGPGTRLTVL.